Sequencing of this T cell receptor beta chain was carried out in a study of PD-1 blockade in classical Hodgkin lymphoma. Study observations and caveats: By C4D1, CD4+ diversity increased significantly, especially in complete responders.

All patients experienced relapse after autologous stem cell transplantation, and brentuximab vedotin exposure was variable. As concerns this clone: Antigen unknown.

Germline values: CDR1 SGHDN, CDR2 FVKESK. The CDR3 loop spans 14 amino acids. V gave up 4 bases and J gave up 10 bases, with 14 bases separating them. This table comes from immunoSEQ multiplex PCR, and its TCRdb copy is limited to in-frame clones, with some not included. The table has 15,000 or so clones, 86% seen once. The TCR was taken from a human donor with classical Hodgkin lymphoma. The V gene is TRBV14, the J gene TRBJ1-6, with a possible D match to TRBD1 (5 bases). The sample here was peripheral blood mononuclear cells (PBMCs), taken at baseline. The CDR3: CASSRPGRGSPLHF. The CDR3 DNA sequence: TGTGCCAGCAGCCGCCCAGGTAGGGGCTCACCCCTCCACTTT.